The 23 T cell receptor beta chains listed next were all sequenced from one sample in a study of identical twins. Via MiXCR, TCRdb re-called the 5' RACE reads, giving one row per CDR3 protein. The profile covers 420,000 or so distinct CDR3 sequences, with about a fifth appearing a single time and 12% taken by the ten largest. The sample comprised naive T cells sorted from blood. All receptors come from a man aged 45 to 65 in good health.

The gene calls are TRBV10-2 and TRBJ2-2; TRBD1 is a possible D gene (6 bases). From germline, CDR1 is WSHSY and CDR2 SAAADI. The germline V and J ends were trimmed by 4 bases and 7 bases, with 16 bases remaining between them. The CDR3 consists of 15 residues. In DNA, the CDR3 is TGCGCCAGCAGTGGGGGACACCCGGATAGCGGGGAGCTGTTTTTT. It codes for CASSGGHPDSGELFF.

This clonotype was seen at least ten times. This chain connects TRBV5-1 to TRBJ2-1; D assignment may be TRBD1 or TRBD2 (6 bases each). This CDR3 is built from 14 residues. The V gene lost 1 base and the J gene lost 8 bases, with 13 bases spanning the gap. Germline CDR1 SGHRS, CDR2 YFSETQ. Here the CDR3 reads CASSLSTGRYEQFF. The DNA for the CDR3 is TGCGCCAGCAGCTTGTCCACAGGGAGGTATGAGCAGTTCTTC.

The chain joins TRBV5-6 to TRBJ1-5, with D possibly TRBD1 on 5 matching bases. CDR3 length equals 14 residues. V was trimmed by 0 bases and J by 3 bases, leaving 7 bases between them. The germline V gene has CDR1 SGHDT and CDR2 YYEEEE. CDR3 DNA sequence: TGTGCCAGCAGCTTGGGACAGACCAATCAGCCCCAGCATTTT. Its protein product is CASSLGQTNQPQHF. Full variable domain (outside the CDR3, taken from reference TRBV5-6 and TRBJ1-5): DAGVTQSPTHLIKTRGQQVTLRCSPKSGHDTVSWYQQALGQGPQFIFQYYEEEERQRGNFPDRFSGHQFPNYSSELNVNALLLGDSALYLCASSLGQTNQPQHFGDGTRLSIL.

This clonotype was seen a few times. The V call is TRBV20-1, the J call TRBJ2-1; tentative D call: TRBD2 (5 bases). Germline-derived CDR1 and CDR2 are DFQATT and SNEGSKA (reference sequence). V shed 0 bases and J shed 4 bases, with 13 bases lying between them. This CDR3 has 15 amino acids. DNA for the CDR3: TGCAGTGCTAGAGACCGGGGAACCCGATACAATGAGCAGTTCTTC. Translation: CSARDRGTRYNEQFF.

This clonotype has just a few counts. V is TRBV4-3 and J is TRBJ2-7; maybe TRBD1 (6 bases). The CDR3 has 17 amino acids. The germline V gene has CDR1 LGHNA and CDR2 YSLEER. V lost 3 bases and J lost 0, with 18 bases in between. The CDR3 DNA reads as TGCGCCAGCAGCCAGAACGTAGGGGGAGAGGTCTCCTACGAGCAGTACTTC. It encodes CASSQNVGGEVSYEQYF.

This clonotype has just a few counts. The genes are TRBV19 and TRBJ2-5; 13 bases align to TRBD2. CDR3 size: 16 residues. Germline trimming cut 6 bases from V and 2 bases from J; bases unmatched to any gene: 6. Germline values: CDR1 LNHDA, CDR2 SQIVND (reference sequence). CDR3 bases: TGTGCCAGTAGAGCGCGGACTAGCGGGGGACAAGAGACCCAGTACTTC. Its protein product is CASRARTSGGQETQYF. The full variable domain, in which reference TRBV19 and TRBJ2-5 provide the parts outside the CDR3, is DGGITQSPKYLFRKEGQNVTLSCEQNLNHDAMYWYRQDPGQGLRLIYYSQIVNDFQKGDIAEGYSVSREKKESFPLTVTSAQKNPTAFYLCASRARTSGGQETQYFGPGTRLLVL.

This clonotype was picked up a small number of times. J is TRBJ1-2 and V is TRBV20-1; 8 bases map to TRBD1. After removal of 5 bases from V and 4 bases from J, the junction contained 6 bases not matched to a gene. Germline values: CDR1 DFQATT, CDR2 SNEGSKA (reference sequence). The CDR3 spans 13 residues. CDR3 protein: CSAPDRASYGYTF. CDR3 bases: TGCAGTGCTCCGGACAGGGCCTCCTATGGCTACACCTTC.

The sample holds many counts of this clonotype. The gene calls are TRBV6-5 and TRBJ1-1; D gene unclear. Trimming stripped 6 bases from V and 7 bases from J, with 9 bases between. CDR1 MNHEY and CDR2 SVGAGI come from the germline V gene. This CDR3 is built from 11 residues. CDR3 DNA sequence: TGTGCCAGCAGGAAACACAGTGAAGCTTTCTTT. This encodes CASRKHSEAFF.

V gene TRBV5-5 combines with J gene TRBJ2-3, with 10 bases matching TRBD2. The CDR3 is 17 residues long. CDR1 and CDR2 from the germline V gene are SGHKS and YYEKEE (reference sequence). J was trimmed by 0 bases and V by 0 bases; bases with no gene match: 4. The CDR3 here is CASSLVASGGSTDTQYF. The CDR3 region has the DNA TGTGCCAGCAGCTTGGTAGCTAGCGGGGGCAGCACAGATACGCAGTATTTT.

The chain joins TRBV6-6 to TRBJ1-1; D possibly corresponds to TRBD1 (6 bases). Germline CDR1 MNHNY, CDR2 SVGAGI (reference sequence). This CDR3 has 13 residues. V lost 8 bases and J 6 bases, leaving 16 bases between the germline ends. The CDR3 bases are TGTGCCAGCGGGGCGGGGGCGAGGTCTGAAGCTTTCTTT. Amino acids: CASGAGARSEAFF.

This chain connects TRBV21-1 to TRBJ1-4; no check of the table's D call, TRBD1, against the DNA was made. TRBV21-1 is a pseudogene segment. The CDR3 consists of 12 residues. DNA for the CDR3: TGTGCCAGCAGCGCAGGGGCGGAAAAACTGTTTTTT. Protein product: CASSAGAEKLFF.

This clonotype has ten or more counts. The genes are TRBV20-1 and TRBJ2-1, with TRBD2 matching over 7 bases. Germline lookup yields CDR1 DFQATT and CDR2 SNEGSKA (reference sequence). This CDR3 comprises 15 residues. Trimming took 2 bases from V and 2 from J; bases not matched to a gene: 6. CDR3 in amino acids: CSARPPSGTYNEQFF. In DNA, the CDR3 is TGCAGTGCTAGACCCCCTAGCGGAACCTACAATGAGCAGTTCTTC.

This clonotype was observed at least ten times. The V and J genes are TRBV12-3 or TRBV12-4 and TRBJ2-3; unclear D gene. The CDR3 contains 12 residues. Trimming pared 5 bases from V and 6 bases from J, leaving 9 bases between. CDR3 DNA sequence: TGTGCCAGCAGTCCCCGGTGGGATACGCAGTATTTT. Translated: CASSPRWDTQYF.

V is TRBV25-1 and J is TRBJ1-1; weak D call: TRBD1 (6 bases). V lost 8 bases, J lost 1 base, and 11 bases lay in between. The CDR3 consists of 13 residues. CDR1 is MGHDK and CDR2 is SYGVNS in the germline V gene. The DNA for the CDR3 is TGTGCCAGCCGTCGGGGGCAGAACACTGAAGCTTTCTTT. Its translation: CASRRGQNTEAFF.

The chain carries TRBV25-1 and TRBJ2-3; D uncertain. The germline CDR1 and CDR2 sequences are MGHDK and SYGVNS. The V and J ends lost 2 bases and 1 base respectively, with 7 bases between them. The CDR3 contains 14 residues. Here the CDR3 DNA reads TGTGCCAGCAGTGAAGCAAGCGGCACAGATACGCAGTATTTT. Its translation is CASSEASGTDTQYF.

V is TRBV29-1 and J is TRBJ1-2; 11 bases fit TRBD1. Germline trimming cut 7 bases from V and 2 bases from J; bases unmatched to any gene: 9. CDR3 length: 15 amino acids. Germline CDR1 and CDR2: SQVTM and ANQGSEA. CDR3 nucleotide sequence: TGCAGCGCTCAGGACAGGGGGCTAAGAAACTATGGCTACACCTTC. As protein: CSAQDRGLRNYGYTF.

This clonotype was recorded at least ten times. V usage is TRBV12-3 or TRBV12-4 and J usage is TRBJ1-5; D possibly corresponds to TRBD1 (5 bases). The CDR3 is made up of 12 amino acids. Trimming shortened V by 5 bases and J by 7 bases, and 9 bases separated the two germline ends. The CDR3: CASSLRGQPQHF. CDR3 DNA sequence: TGTGCCAGCAGTCTGAGGGGCCAGCCCCAGCATTTT.

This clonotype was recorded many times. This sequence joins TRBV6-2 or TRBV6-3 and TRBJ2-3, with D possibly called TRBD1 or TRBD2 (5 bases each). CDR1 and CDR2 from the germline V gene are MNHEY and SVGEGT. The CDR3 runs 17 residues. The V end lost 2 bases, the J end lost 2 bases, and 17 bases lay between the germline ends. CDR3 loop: CASSYGLGRGDTDTQYF. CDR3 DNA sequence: TGTGCCAGCAGTTACGGATTGGGACGTGGTGACACAGATACGCAGTATTTT.

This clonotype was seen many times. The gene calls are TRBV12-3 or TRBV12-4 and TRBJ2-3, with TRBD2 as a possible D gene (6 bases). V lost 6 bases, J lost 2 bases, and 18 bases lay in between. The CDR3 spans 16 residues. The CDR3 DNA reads TGTGCCAGCAGCGGGACTGGGGCGGGCCCCACAGATACGCAGTATTTT. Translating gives CASSGTGAGPTDTQYF.

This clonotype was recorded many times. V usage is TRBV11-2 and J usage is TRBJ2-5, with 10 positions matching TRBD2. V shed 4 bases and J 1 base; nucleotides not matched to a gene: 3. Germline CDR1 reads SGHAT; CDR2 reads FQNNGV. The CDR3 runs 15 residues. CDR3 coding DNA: TGTGCCAGCAGCTCTAGCGGGGGATTCCAAGAGACCCAGTACTTC. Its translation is CASSSSGGFQETQYF.

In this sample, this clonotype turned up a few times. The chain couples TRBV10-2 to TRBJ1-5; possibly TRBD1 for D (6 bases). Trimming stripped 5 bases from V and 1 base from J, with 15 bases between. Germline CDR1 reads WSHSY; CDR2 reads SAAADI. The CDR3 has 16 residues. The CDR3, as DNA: TGCGCCAGCAGTACACAGGGCGGGGGGAGCAATCAGCCCCAGCATTTT. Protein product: CASSTQGGGSNQPQHF.

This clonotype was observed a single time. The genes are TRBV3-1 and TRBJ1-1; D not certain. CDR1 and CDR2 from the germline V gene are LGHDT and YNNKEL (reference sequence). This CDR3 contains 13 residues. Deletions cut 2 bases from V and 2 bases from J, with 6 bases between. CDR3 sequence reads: CASSQNTNTEAFF. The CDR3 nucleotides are TGTGCCAGCAGCCAAAACACAAACACTGAAGCTTTCTTT.

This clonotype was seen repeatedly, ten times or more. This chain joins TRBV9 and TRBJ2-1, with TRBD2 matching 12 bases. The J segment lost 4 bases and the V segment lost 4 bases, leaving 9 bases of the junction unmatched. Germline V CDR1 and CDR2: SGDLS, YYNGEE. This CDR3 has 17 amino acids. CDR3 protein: CASSLRLAGAPYNEQFF. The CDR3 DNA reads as TGTGCCAGCAGCCTAAGACTAGCGGGAGCACCTTACAATGAGCAGTTCTTC.